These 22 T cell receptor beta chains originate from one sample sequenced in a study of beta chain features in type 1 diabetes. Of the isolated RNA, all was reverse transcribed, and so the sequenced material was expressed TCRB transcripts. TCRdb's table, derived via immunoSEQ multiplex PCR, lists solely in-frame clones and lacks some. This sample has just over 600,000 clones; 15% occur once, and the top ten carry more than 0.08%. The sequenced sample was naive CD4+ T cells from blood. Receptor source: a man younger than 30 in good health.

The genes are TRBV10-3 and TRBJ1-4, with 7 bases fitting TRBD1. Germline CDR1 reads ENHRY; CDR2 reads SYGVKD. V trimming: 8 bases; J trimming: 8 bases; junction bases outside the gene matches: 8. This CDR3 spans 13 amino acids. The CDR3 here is CAIATGNREKLFF. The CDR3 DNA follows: TGTGCCATCGCGACAGGGAACCGCGAAAAACTGTTTTTT.

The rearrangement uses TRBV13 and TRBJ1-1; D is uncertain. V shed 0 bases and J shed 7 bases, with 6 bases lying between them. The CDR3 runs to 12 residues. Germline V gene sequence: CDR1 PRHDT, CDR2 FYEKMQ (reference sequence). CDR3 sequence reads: CASSLGSLEAFF. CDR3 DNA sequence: TGTGCCAGCAGCTTAGGGAGCCTTGAAGCTTTCTTT.

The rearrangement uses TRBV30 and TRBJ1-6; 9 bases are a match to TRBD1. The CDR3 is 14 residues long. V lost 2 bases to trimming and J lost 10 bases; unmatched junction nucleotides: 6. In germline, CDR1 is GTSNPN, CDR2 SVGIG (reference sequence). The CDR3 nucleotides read TGTGCCTGGAGTCCGGGACAGGGAAGATCACCCCTCCACTTT. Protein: CAWSPGQGRSPLHF.

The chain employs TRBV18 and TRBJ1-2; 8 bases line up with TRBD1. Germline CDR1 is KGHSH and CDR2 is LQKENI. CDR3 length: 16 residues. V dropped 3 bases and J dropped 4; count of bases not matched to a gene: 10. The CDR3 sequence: CASSPKRGQDSYGYTF. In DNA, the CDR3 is TGTGCCAGCTCACCTAAAAGGGGACAGGACTCCTATGGCTACACCTTC.

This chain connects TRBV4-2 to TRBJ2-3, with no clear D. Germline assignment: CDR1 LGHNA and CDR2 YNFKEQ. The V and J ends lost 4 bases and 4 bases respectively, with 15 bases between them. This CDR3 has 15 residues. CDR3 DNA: TGTGCCAGCAGCCGATCGCGAGTTGGGGCAGATACGCAGTATTTT. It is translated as CASSRSRVGADTQYF.

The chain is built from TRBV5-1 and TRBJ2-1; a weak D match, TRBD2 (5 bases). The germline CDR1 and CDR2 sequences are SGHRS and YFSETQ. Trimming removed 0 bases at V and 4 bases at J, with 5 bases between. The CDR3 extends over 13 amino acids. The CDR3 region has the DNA TGCGCCAGCAGCTTGGAGCGGTACAATGAGCAGTTCTTC. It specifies CASSLERYNEQFF.

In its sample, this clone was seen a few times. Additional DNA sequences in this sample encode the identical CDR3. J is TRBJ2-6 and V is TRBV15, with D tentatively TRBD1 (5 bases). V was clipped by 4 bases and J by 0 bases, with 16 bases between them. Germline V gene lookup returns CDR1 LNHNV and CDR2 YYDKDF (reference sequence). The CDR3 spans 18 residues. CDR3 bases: TGTGCCACCAGCATTCTAAGGGGTTGGTACTCTGGGGCCAACGTCCTGACTTTC. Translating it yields CATSILRGWYSGANVLTF.

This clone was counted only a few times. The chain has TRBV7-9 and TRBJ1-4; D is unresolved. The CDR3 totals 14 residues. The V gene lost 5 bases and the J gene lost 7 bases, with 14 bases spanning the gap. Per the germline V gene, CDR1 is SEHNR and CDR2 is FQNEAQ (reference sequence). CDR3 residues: CASSAPGSGEKLFF. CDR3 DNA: TGTGCCAGCAGCGCTCCGGGGTCAGGTGAAAAACTGTTTTTT.

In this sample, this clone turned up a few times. DNA for the CDR3: TGTGCCAGCAGCTTAGGACAGGGTCGCCACCCCAATCAGCCCCAGCATTTT. Translation gives CASSLGQGRHPNQPQHF. The rearrangement links TRBV7-9 to TRBJ1-5; 7 bases agree with TRBD1. Trimming took 1 base from V and 3 from J; bases not matched to a gene: 9. The CDR3 is 17 amino acids. The germline V gene encodes CDR1 SEHNR and CDR2 FQNEAQ (reference sequence).

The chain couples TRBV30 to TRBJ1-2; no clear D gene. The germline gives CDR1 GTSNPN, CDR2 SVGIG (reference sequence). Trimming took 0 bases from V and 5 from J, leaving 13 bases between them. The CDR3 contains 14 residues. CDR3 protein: CAWSVMLGNYGYTF. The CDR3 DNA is TGTGCCTGGAGTGTAATGTTAGGGAATTATGGCTACACCTTC.

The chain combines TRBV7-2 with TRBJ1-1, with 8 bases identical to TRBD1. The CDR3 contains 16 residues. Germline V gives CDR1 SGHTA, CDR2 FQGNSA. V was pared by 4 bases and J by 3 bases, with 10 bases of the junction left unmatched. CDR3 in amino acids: CASSYRQGRRDTEAFF. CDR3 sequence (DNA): TGTGCCAGCAGCTACCGACAGGGGAGGAGGGACACTGAAGCTTTCTTT. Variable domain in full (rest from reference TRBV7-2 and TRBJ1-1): GAGVSQSPSNKVTEKGKDVELRCDPISGHTALYWYRQSLGQGLEFLIYFQGNSAPDKSGLPSDRFSAERTGGSVSTLTIQRTQQEDSAVYLCASSYRQGRRDTEAFFGQGTRLTVV.

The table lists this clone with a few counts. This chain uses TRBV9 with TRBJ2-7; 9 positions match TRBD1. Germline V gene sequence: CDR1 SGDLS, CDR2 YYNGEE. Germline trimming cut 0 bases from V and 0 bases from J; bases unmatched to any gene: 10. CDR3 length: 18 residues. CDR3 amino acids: CASSVGQGVAGSSYEQYF. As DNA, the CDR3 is TGTGCCAGCAGCGTAGGACAGGGGGTAGCTGGAAGCTCCTACGAGCAGTACTTC.

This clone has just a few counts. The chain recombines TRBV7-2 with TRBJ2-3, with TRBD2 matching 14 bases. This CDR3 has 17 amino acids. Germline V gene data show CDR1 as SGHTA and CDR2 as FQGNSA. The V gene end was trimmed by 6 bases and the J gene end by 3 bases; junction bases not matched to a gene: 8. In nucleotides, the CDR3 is TGTGCCAGCAGGCCCCCGGGACTAGCGGGAGCAACAGATACGCAGTATTTT. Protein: CASRPPGLAGATDTQYF.

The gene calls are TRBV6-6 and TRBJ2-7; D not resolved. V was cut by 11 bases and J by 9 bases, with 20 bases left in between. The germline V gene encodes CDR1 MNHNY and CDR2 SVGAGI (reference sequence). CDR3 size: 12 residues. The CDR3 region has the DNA TGTGCCTGCGCATCTAACTCCCCCCGGCAGTACTTC. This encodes CACASNSPRQYF.

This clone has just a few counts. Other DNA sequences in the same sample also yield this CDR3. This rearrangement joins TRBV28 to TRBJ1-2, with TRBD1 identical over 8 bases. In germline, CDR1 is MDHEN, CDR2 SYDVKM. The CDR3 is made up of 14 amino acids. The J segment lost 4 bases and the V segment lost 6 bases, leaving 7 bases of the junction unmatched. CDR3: CASRGQGAGYGYTF. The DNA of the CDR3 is TGTGCCAGCAGAGGGCAGGGGGCGGGCTATGGCTACACCTTC.

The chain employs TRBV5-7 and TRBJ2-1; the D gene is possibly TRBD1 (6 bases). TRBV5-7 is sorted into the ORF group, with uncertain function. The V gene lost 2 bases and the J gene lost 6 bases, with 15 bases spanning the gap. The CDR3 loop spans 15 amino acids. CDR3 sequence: CASSFRQGRGNEQFF. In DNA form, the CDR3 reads TGTGCCAGCAGCTTCAGGCAGGGCAGGGGCAATGAGCAGTTCTTC.

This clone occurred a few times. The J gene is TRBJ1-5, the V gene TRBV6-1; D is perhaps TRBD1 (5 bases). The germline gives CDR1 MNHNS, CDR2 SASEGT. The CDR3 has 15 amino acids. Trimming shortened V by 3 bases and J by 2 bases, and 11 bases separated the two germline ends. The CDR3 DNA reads TGTGCCAGCAGTGACGCAGGGTTCGGCAATCAGCCCCAGCATTTT. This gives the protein CASSDAGFGNQPQHF.

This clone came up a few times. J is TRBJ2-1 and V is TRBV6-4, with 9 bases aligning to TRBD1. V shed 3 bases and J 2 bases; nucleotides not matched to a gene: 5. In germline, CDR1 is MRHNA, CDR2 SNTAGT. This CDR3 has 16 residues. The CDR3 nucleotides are TGTGCCAGCAGTGAAGGTACAGGGGGCGCCTACAATGAGCAGTTCTTC. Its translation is CASSEGTGGAYNEQFF.

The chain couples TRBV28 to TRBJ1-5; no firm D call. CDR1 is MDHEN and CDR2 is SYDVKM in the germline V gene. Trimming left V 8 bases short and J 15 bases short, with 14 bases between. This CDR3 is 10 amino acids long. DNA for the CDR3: TGTGCCAGCGCAGGCAACCGAAGGCATTTT. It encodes CASAGNRRHF.

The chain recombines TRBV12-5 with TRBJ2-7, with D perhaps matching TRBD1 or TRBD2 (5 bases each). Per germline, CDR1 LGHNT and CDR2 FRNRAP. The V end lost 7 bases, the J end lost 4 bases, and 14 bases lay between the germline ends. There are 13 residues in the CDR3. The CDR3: CASASGSTYEQYF. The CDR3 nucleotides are TGTGCTAGTGCCTCAGGGAGTACGTACGAGCAGTACTTC.

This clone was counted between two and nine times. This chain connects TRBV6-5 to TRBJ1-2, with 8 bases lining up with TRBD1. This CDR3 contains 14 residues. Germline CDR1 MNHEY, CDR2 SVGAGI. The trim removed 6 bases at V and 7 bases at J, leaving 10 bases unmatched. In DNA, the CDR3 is TGTGCCAGCAGACCCACAGGGGGAGGAGGTGGCTACACCTTC. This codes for CASRPTGGGGGYTF.

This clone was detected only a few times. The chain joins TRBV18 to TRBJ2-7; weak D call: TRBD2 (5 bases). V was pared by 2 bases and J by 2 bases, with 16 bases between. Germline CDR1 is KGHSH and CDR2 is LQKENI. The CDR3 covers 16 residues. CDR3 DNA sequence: TGTGCCAGCTCACCATCGGTTGGGAGCGTTACCTACGAGCAGTACTTC. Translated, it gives CASSPSVGSVTYEQYF.